This is a list of T cell receptor beta chains from one sample in a study of cytomegalovirus exposure and HLA in healthy donors. Using immunoSEQ multiplex PCR, the repertoire was profiled, and TCRdb retains in-frame clones only, with some absent. The table lists 150,000 to 200,000 clones, 75% to 80% of them singletons. Material for sequencing was PBMCs. The source of these receptors is a woman aged 40-49 years in good health and CMV-seronegative. The CDR3 runs from the conserved cysteine through the conserved F or W. Each record gives: clone size, J gene, V gene, D gene, CDR3 protein, CDR3 DNA. D genes are given only for firm matches. Where a row states a size, it is once, few, many or the class of an expanded clone; other rows omit it.

- | TRBJ1-1 | TRBV7-8 | - | CASTPQGVRTEAFF | TGTGCCAGCACTCCACAGGGTGTACGGACTGAAGCTTTCTTT
once | TRBJ1-2 | TRBV2 | TRBD1 | CASSDQGWTGGYGYTF | TGTGCCAGCAGCGATCAAGGATGGACAGGAGGCTATGGCTACACCTTC
- | TRBJ1-5 | TRBV2 | - | CASSLQGRGQPQHF | TGTGCCAGCAGTTTACAGGGTAGGGGTCAGCCCCAGCATTTT
- | TRBJ1-1 | TRBV5-5 | - | CASSLGQAGNTEAFF | TGTGCCAGCAGCTTGGGGCAGGCTGGGAACACTGAAGCTTTCTTT
- | TRBJ1-1 | TRBV10-3 | TRBD1 | CAISDFGQGATEAFF | TGTGCCATCAGTGACTTCGGACAGGGGGCCACTGAAGCTTTCTTT
few | TRBJ1-2 | TRBV28 | TRBD1 | CASSSPGQGRGYTF | TGTGCCAGCAGTTCCCCGGGACAGGGGAGGGGCTACACCTTC
- | TRBJ1-1 | TRBV7-8 | TRBD1 | CASSLEGNLAGGFPEAFF | TGTGCCAGCAGCTTAGAAGGGAACCTGGCAGGGGGCTTTCCTGAAGCTTTCTTT
- | TRBJ2-4 | TRBV4-1 | - | CASSQVSAGSAKNIQYF | TGCGCCAGCAGCCAAGTTTCCGCGGGGTCGGCCAAAAACATTCAGTACTTC
- | TRBJ2-2 | TRBV13 | - | CASSSWVRPGNTGELFF | TGTGCCAGCAGCTCATGGGTCAGGCCAGGTAACACCGGGGAGCTGTTTTTT
- | TRBJ1-2 | TRBV15 | - | CATNDGNYGYTF | TGTGCCACCAACGACGGGAACTATGGCTACACCTTC
- | TRBJ1-5 | TRBV10-2 | TRBD1 | CASTPSDRGQPQHF | TGCGCCAGCACCCCCAGTGACAGGGGCCAGCCCCAGCATTTT
- | TRBJ1-2 | TRBV28 | - | CASSLSPGGNYGYTF | TGTGCCAGCAGTTTATCCCCGGGGGGGAATTATGGCTACACCTTC
- | TRBJ1-4 | TRBV19 | TRBD1 | CASTRQGAREKLFF | TGTGCCAGTACTCGACAGGGGGCGAGGGAAAAACTGTTTTTT
- | TRBJ2-5 | TRBV28 | TRBD2 | CASNPAGGPETQYF | TGTGCCAGCAATCCAGCGGGGGGGCCTGAGACCCAGTACTTC
few | TRBJ2-3 | TRBV6-4 | - | CASSDSELDTQYF | TGTGCCAGCAGTGACTCGGAGTTGGATACGCAGTATTTT
- | TRBJ1-6 | TRBV7-9 | - | CASSLDGGGRTLHF | TGTGCCAGCAGCTTAGACGGGGGGGGTCGAACTCTCCACTTT
- | TRBJ2-3 | TRBV5-4 | - | CASSSGTDTQYF | TGTGCCAGCAGTTCAGGCACAGATACGCAGTATTTT
- | TRBJ1-5 | TRBV7-2 | - | CASSSPTGQNQPQHF | TGTGCCAGCAGCTCACCGACAGGACAGAATCAGCCCCAGCATTTT
- | TRBJ1-3 | TRBV18 | - | CASSRPGTPSGNTIYF | TGTGCCAGCTCACGCCCCGGGACACCCTCTGGAAACACCATATATTTT
- | TRBJ2-7 | TRBV28 | TRBD1 | CASRNIRDREHGQYF | TGTGCCAGCAGAAACATCCGGGACAGGGAACACGGGCAGTACTTC
- | TRBJ1-1 | TRBV7-9 | TRBD1 | CASSSRTGNTEAFF | TGTGCCAGCAGCTCTCGGACAGGGAACACTGAAGCTTTCTTT
few | TRBJ1-1 | TRBV6-5 | TRBD1 | CASSNYRGGNTEAFF | TGTGCCAGCAGTAATTACAGGGGCGGGAACACTGAAGCTTTCTTT
- | TRBJ1-2 | TRBV7-2 | TRBD1 | CASSSTGGLGGYTF | TGTGCCAGCAGCTCGACAGGGGGCTTAGGAGGCTACACCTTC
- | TRBJ1-1 | TRBV6-5 | TRBD1 | CASSHGQGAAFF | TGTGCCAGCAGCCACGGGCAGGGGGCAGCTTTCTTT
- | TRBJ1-2 | TRBV11-2 | - | CASSFPTPDYGYTF | TGTGCCAGCAGCTTCCCAACACCCGACTATGGCTACACCTTC
- | TRBJ2-2 | TRBV9 | TRBD2 | CASSPIGGNGELFF | TGTGCCAGCAGCCCGATCGGGGGGAACGGGGAGCTGTTTTTT
- | TRBJ2-5 | TRBV28 | TRBD2 | CASSTSGGTPGETQYF | TGTGCCAGCTCCACTAGCGGGGGGACCCCGGGGGAGACCCAGTACTTC
- | TRBJ2-1 | TRBV5-1 | - | CASSLAGNLGDNEQFF | TGCGCCAGCAGCTTGGCGGGGAACTTAGGAGACAATGAGCAGTTCTTC
- | TRBJ2-3 | TRBV14 | TRBD1 | CASSRGQGATDTQYF | TGTGCCAGCAGCCGCGGACAGGGGGCTACAGATACGCAGTATTTT
- | TRBJ2-3 | TRBV9 | TRBD2 | CASSVAGAGDTDTQYF | TGTGCCAGCAGCGTAGCGGGAGCGGGGGACACAGATACGCAGTATTTT
few | TRBJ2-7 | TRBV27 | - | CASSTSGVEQYF | TGTGCCAGCAGTACCTCAGGGGTAGAGCAGTACTTC
- | TRBJ1-1 | TRBV29-1 | TRBD1 | CSGYRGNTEAFF | TGCAGCGGGTACAGGGGGAACACTGAAGCTTTCTTT
- | TRBJ2-3 | TRBV5-4 | - | CASSPGGEKSDTQYF | TGTGCCAGCAGCCCCGGAGGGGAGAAGTCAGATACGCAGTATTTT
few | TRBJ1-6 | TRBV19 | - | CASTGRNSRSNSPLHF | TGTGCCAGCACTGGAAGGAATTCTAGGAGTAATTCACCCCTCCACTTT
few | TRBJ2-5 | TRBV5-4 | TRBD2 | CASSLRLAEETQYF | TGTGCCAGCAGCTTGCGGCTAGCGGAAGAGACCCAGTACTTC
- | TRBJ2-4 | TRBV5-1 | - | CASSPAGLGNIQYF | TGCGCCAGCAGCCCCGCGGGGCTGGGAAACATTCAGTACTTC
- | TRBJ1-1 | TRBV7-2 | - | CASSLSSGVTEAFF | TGTGCCAGCAGCTTATCATCCGGGGTCACTGAAGCTTTCTTT
- | TRBJ1-6 | TRBV6-5 | TRBD1 | CASSYSRDRDSPLHF | TGTGCCAGCAGTTACAGCCGGGACAGGGATTCACCCCTCCACTTT
- | TRBJ1-2 | TRBV4-1 | - | CASSQDPEGRIGGYTF | TGCGCCAGCAGCCAAGACCCTGAGGGGAGGATAGGAGGCTACACCTTC
- | TRBJ2-7 | TRBV5-5 | - | CASSLTGFYEQYF | TGTGCCAGCAGCTTGACCGGGTTCTACGAGCAGTACTTC
few | TRBJ2-7 | TRBV6-5 | - | CASSYIRGNEQYF | TGTGCCAGCAGTTACATCAGGGGAAACGAGCAGTACTTC
- | TRBJ1-6 | TRBV10-2 | - | CASSESGHLESPLHF | TGCGCCAGCAGTGAGTCGGGACACTTAGAGTCACCCCTCCACTTT
- | TRBJ1-2 | TRBV29-1 | TRBD1 | CSVGDRNYGYTF | TGCAGCGTAGGGGACAGAAACTATGGCTACACCTTC